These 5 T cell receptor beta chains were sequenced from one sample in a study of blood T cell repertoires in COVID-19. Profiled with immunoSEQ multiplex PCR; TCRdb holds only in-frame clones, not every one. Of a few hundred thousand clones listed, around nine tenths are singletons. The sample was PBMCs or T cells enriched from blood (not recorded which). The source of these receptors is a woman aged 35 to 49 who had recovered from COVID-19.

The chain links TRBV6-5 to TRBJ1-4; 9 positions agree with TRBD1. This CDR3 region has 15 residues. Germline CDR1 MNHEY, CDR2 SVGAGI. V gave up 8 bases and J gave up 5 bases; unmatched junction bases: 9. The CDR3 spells CASCRDRDRNEKLFF. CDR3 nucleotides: TGTGCCAGCTGCAGGGACAGGGACCGCAATGAAAAACTGTTTTTT.

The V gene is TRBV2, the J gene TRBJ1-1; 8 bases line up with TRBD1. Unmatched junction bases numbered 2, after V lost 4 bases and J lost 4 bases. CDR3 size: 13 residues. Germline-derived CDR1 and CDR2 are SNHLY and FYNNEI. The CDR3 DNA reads TGTGCCAGCAGTGGACAGGGGTCCACTGAAGCTTTCTTT. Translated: CASSGQGSTEAFF.

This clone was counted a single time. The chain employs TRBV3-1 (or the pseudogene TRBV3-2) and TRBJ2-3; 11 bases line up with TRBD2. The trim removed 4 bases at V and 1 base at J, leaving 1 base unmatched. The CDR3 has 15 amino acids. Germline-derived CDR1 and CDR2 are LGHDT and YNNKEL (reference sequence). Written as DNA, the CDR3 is TGTGCCAGCAGCCTAGCGGGGGGGGGCACAGATACGCAGTATTTT. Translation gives CASSLAGGGTDTQYF.

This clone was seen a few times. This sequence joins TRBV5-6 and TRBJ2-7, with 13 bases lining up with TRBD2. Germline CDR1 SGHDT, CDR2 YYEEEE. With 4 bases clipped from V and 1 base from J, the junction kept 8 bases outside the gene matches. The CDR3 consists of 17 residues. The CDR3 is CASSPGLAGARSYEQYF. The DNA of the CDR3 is TGTGCCAGCAGCCCCGGACTAGCGGGGGCCCGATCCTACGAGCAGTACTTC.

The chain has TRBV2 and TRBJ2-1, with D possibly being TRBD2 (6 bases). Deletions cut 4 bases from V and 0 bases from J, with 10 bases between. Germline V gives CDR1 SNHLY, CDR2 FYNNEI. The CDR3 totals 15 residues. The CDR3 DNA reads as TGTGCCAGCAGTGCGACTAGGAGCTCCTACAATGAGCAGTTCTTC. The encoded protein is CASSATRSSYNEQFF. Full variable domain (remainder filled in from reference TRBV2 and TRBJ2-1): EPEVTQTPSHQVTQMGQEVILRCVPISNHLYFYWYRQILGQKVEFLVSFYNNEISEKSEIFDDQFSVERPDGSNFTLKIRSTKLEDSAMYFCASSATRSSYNEQFFGPGTRLTVL.